Reported below is one T cell receptor (beta chain). The antigen remains unidentified. V was trimmed by 0 bases and J by 4 bases, leaving 9 bases between them. Germline V gene data show CDR1 as KGHSH and CDR2 as LQKENI. The CDR3 sequence is 14 residues long. PCR was performed a second time for roughly 7 to 11 cycles using a sample-barcoded 5' primer and a J-beta primer mix. TCRdb fed the 5' RACE reads into MiXCR, producing one record per CDR3 protein. The sample holds some 1.5 million distinct CDR3 sequences, approximately 39% seen once. This entry comes from a study of blood T cells in healthy people across ages. Overall study results and limits: Significant beta diversity loss was already apparent by age approximately 40, declining roughly linearly.

Healthy individuals of Caucasian origin from Russia, aged about 6 to 95, served as donors. Sequences were obtained from blood. This receptor was identified in a woman in her late teens or twenties in good health. The chain links TRBV18 to TRBJ1-1; possibly TRBD1 for D (5 bases). The CDR3 reads CASSPPGVGTEAFF. CDR3 sequence (DNA): TGTGCCAGCTCACCACCGGGGGTGGGCACTGAAGCTTTCTTT. The full variable domain, completed using reference TRBV18 and TRBJ1-1, is NAGVMQNPRHLVRRRGQEARLRCSPMKGHSHVYWYRQLPEEGLKFMVYLQKENIIDESGMPKERFSAEFPKEGPSILRIQQVVRGDSAAYFCASSPPGVGTEAFFGQGTRLTVV.